These 21 T cell receptor beta chains share one sample of origin, sequenced in a study of blood T cell repertoires in COVID-19. Profiled with immunoSEQ multiplex PCR; TCRdb holds only in-frame clones, not every one. The sample lists about 480,000 clones; over 75% were seen once. The source material was PBMCs or T cells enriched from blood (not recorded which). Every receptor here comes from a woman between 40 and 55 years old who had recovered from COVID-19.

The rearrangement links TRBV4-2 to TRBJ2-7; 9 nucleotides agree with TRBD1. The ends lost 4 bases at V and 2 bases at J; junction bases unmatched: 6. Germline V gene sequence: CDR1 LGHNA, CDR2 YNFKEQ. CDR3 length: 15 amino acids. CDR3 coding DNA: TGTGCCAGCAGCCCGGGACAGGGAGGGACCTACGAGCAGTACTTC. This encodes CASSPGQGGTYEQYF.

This chain uses TRBV19 with TRBJ1-1, with 8 bases lining up with TRBD1. The length of the CDR3 is 15 residues. Per the germline V gene, CDR1 is LNHDA and CDR2 is SQIVND (reference sequence). The V segment lost 4 bases and the J segment 2 bases; nucleotides outside the gene matches: 6. CDR3 sequence: CASSTFGQGNTEAFF. The CDR3 bases are TGTGCCAGTAGTACCTTTGGACAGGGTAACACTGAAGCTTTCTTT.

The chain joins TRBV15 to TRBJ1-3; TRBD1 matches 10 bases. CDR3 length: 15 residues. Germline values: CDR1 LNHNV, CDR2 YYDKDF (reference sequence). V shed 4 bases, J shed 6 bases, and the junction held 6 bases outside the gene matches. The CDR3 region has the DNA TGTGCCACCAGCACGAGGACAGGGGGTGTAAACACCATATATTTT. Protein product: CATSTRTGGVNTIYF.

The chain uses TRBV6-2 or TRBV6-3 and TRBJ2-5; 13 bases map to TRBD2. V lost 2 bases, J lost 5 bases, and 11 bases stayed unmatched. The CDR3 loop spans 18 amino acids. Germline CDR1 reads MNHEY; CDR2 reads SVGEGT. In nucleotides, the CDR3 is TGTGCCAGCAGTTACGGGACTAGCGGGGCCATAGCTGGGGAGACCCAGTACTTC. Amino acid sequence: CASSYGTSGAIAGETQYF.

This chain connects TRBV2 to TRBJ2-7; weak D call: TRBD1 (6 bases). The CDR3 length is 14 residues. Germline V gives CDR1 SNHLY, CDR2 FYNNEI. The V gene lost 7 bases and the J gene lost 2 bases, with 15 bases spanning the gap. The CDR3 nucleotides read TGTGCCAGCATATCTACAGGGTTGGCCTACGAGCAGTACTTC. Amino acid sequence: CASISTGLAYEQYF.

This clone is a singleton in its sample. V gene TRBV19 combines with J gene TRBJ2-1, with 9 positions matching TRBD2. There are 12 residues in the CDR3. Germline V lookup: CDR1 LNHDA, CDR2 SQIVND (reference sequence). The V gene end was trimmed by 3 bases and the J gene end by 13 bases; junction bases not matched to a gene: 4. CDR3 DNA sequence: TGTGCCAGTAGTATCCCGGGACTAGCCCAGTTCTTC. Protein: CASSIPGLAQFF.

The rearrangement joins TRBV2 to TRBJ1-2; 8 positions agree with TRBD1. Trimming cost V 10 bases and J 7 bases; bases outside gene matches: 8. This CDR3 is 12 amino acids long. Germline values: CDR1 SNHLY, CDR2 FYNNEI. The CDR3 spells CATMDREAGYTF. The CDR3 DNA is TGTGCCACGATGGACAGGGAGGCTGGCTACACCTTC. The whole variable domain, filled in from reference TRBV2 and TRBJ1-2, reads EPEVTQTPSHQVTQMGQEVILRCVPISNHLYFYWYRQILGQKVEFLVSFYNNEISEKSEIFDDQFSVERPDGSNFTLKIRSTKLEDSAMYFCATMDREAGYTFGSGTRLTVV.

This clone has only one observation. V gene TRBV5-1 combines with J gene TRBJ2-1; 7 nucleotides align to TRBD2. The germline V gene has CDR1 SGHRS and CDR2 YFSETQ. After removal of 0 bases from V and 3 bases from J, the junction contained 6 bases not matched to a gene. The CDR3 loop spans 16 amino acids. DNA for the CDR3: TGCGCCAGCAGCTTGGCGGATTCTAGCGGCTACAATGAGCAGTTCTTC. Translating it yields CASSLADSSGYNEQFF.

About this clone itself: Within the sample, other DNA sequences also encode this same CDR3. The V and J genes are TRBV9 and TRBJ2-1; maybe TRBD1 (5 bases). Germline V gene data show CDR1 as SGDLS and CDR2 as YYNGEE. Trimming removed 0 bases from V and 0 bases from J, with 7 bases in between. The CDR3 has 15 amino acids. The CDR3 loop reads CASSVEGVSYNEQFF. DNA for the CDR3: TGTGCCAGCAGCGTAGAAGGGGTCTCCTACAATGAGCAGTTCTTC.

This CDR3 reads CASSPRGEQFF. The CDR3 region has the DNA TGTGCCAGCAGCCCGCGGGGGGAGCAGTTCTTC. The chain combines TRBV11-2 with TRBJ2-1, with 7 bases matching TRBD2. The V gene end was trimmed by 5 bases and the J gene end by 10 bases; junction bases not matched to a gene: 2. The CDR3 has 11 residues. CDR1 SGHAT and CDR2 FQNNGV come from the germline V gene.

This chain links TRBV21-1 with TRBJ2-5; TRBD2, the table's D call, was not compared with the DNA. TRBV21-1 counts as a pseudogene. This CDR3 region has 16 residues. Here the CDR3 DNA reads TGTGCCAGCAGCAAAGGAGGCGCTAGCGTACTAGAGACCCAGTACTTC. This sequence encodes CASSKGGASVLETQYF.

This rearrangement joins TRBV18 to TRBJ2-5, with TRBD1 identical over 9 bases. The germline V gene encodes CDR1 KGHSH and CDR2 LQKENI. The CDR3 loop spans 17 amino acids. Trimming took 5 bases from V and 7 from J; bases not matched to a gene: 17. CDR3 sequence reads: CASSEQGASTPKRTQYF. CDR3 in DNA: TGTGCCAGCTCAGAACAGGGGGCCTCAACCCCCAAGAGGACCCAGTACTTC.

The rearrangement uses TRBV25-1 and TRBJ1-6; 12 bases align to TRBD1. This CDR3 has 15 amino acids. Trimming at V came to 3 bases and at J to 14 bases, leaving 8 bases not matched to a gene. In germline, CDR1 is MGHDK, CDR2 SYGVNS. The CDR3 here is CASSDPGTGGRSLHF. The DNA for the CDR3 is TGTGCCAGCAGTGACCCAGGGACAGGGGGCAGATCCCTCCACTTT.

The rearrangement uses TRBV9 and TRBJ2-1; D perhaps matches TRBD2 (5 bases). Germline CDR1 is SGDLS and CDR2 is YYNGEE. V lost 4 bases, J lost 0 bases, and 14 bases lay in between. This CDR3 spans 16 amino acids. For the CDR3, the DNA is TGTGCCAGCAGCCCGAAGGCCAGCGGCTCCTACAATGAGCAGTTCTTC. Protein sequence: CASSPKASGSYNEQFF.

V is TRBV27 and J is TRBJ1-2, with TRBD1 identical over 8 bases. With 0 bases clipped from V and 2 bases from J, the junction kept 5 bases outside the gene matches. From germline, CDR1 is MNHEY and CDR2 SMNVEV (reference sequence). The CDR3 contains 16 residues. The CDR3: CASSLSPRGRNYGYTF. In nucleotides, the CDR3 is TGTGCCAGCAGTTTATCGCCCAGGGGGCGGAACTATGGCTACACCTTC.

The CDR3 nucleotides are TGTGCCGGAGGGACAGGGGAGACAGATACGCAGTATTTT. Its translation is CAGGTGETDTQYF. The chain carries TRBV6-5 and TRBJ2-3; 10 nucleotides align to TRBD1. V lost 11 bases to trimming and J lost 3 bases; unmatched junction nucleotides: 5. Germline V gene sequence: CDR1 MNHEY, CDR2 SVGAGI. This CDR3 is 13 amino acids long.

The V gene is TRBV6-4, the J gene TRBJ2-3; TRBD2 agrees at 7 bases. The V segment lost 4 bases and the J segment 0 bases; nucleotides outside the gene matches: 4. The CDR3 extends over 15 amino acids. Looked up from germline, CDR1 is MRHNA and CDR2 is SNTAGT. CDR3 loop: CASSVDSGSTDTQYF. The DNA for the CDR3 is TGTGCCAGCAGTGTGGATAGCGGGAGCACAGATACGCAGTATTTT.

This clone was seen only once. The V and J genes are TRBV18 and TRBJ1-2, with D tentatively TRBD1 (6 bases). Looked up from germline, CDR1 is KGHSH and CDR2 is LQKENI. The length of the CDR3 is 13 residues. Trimming took off 3 bases at V and 4 bases at J, with 9 bases between the two ends. The DNA for the CDR3 is TGTGCCAGCTCACCGGACAGTGGCTATGGCTACACCTTC. Protein: CASSPDSGYGYTF.

The chain is built from TRBV9 and TRBJ1-6, with TRBD1 identical over 9 bases. V gave up 3 bases and J gave up 10 bases; unmatched junction bases: 11. CDR3 length equals 16 residues. Germline V gene data show CDR1 as SGDLS and CDR2 as YYNGEE. CDR3 sequence reads: CASSANPGQGGSPLHF. The CDR3 nucleotides read TGTGCCAGCAGCGCAAATCCGGGACAGGGTGGATCACCCCTCCACTTT.

The V and J genes are TRBV9 and TRBJ2-2, with 9 bases fitting TRBD2. Unmatched junction bases numbered 5, after V lost 2 bases and J lost 0 bases. The germline CDR1 and CDR2 sequences are SGDLS and YYNGEE. This CDR3 has 17 amino acids. The CDR3 spells CASSVGLAGTNTGELFF. CDR3 nucleotides: TGTGCCAGCAGCGTTGGGCTAGCGGGAACGAACACCGGGGAGCTGTTTTTT.

The sample holds a few counts of this clone. The chain combines TRBV30 with TRBJ1-1; D ambiguous. Germline-derived CDR1 and CDR2 are GTSNPN and SVGIG (reference sequence). Trimming removed 3 bases from V and 11 bases from J, with 16 bases in between. The CDR3 contains 12 residues. This chain's CDR3 is CAWRPLDIGAFF. In DNA, the CDR3 is TGTGCCTGGAGACCGCTGGATATCGGGGCTTTCTTT.